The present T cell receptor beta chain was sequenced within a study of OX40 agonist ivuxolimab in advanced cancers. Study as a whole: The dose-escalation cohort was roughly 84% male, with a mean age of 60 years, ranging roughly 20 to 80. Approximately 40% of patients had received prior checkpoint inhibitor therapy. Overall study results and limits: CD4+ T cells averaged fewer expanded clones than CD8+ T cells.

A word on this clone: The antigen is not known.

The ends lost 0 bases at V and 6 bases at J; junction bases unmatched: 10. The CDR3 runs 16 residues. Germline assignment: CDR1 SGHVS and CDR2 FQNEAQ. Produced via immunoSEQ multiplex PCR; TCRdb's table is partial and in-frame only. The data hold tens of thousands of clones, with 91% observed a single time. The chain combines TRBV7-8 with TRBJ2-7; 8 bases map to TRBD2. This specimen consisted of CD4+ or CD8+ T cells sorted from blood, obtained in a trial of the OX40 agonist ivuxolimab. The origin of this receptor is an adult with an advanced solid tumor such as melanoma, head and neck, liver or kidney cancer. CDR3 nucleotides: TGTGCCAGCAGCTTAGCGCTGGTAGCGGGAACAGGCGAGCAGTACTTC. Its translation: CASSLALVAGTGEQYF.